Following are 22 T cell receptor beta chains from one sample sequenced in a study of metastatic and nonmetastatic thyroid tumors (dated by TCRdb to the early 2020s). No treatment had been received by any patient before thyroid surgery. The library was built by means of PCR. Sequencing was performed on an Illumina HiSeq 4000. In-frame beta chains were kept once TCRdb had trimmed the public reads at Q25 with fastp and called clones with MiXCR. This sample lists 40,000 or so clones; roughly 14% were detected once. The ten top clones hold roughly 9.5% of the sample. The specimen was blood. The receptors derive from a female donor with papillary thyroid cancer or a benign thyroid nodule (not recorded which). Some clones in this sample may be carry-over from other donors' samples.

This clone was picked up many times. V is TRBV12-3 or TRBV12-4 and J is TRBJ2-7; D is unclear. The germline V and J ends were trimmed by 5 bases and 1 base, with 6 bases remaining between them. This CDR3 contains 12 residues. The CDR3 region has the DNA TGTGCCAGCAGTACAAGGTCCTACGAGCAGTACTTC. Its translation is CASSTRSYEQYF.

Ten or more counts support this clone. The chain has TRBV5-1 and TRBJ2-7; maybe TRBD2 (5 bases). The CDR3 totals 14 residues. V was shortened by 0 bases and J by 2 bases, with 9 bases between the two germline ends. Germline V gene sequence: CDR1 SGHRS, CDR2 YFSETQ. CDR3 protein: CASSLESGTYEQYF. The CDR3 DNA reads TGCGCCAGCAGCTTGGAGAGCGGAACCTACGAGCAGTACTTC.

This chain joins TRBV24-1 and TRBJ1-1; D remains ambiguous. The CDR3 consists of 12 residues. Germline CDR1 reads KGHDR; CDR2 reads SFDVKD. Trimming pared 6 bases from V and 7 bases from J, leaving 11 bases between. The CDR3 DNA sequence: TGTGCCACCAGTCTTGTCGACGGTGAAGCTTTCTTT. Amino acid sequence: CATSLVDGEAFF.

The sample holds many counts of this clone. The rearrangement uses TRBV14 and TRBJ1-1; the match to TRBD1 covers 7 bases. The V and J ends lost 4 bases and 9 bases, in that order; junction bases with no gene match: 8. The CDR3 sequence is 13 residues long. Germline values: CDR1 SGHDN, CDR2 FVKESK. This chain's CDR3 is CASSLNRDRQAFF. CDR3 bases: TGTGCCAGCAGCCTAAACCGGGACAGACAAGCTTTCTTT.

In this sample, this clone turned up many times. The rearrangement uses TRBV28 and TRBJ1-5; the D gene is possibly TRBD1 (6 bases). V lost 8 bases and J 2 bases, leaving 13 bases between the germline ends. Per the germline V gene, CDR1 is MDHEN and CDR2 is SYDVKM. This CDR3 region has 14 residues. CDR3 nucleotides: TGTGCCAGCTGTATACAGGGCCGCAATCAGCCCCAGCATTTT. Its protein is CASCIQGRNQPQHF.

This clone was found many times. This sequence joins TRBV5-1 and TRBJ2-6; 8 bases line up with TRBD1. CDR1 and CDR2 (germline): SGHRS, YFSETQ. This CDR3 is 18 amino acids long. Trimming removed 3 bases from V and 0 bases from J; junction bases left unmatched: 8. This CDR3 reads CASSSPGGAPSGANVLTF. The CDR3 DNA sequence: TGCGCCAGCAGCTCTCCAGGGGGCGCCCCCTCTGGGGCCAACGTCCTGACTTTC.

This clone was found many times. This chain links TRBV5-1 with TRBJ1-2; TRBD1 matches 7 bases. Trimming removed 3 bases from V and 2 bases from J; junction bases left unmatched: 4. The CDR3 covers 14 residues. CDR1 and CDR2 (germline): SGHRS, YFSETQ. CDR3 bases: TGCGCCAGCAGCTCAGGACAGGCCAACTATGGCTACACCTTC. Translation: CASSSGQANYGYTF.

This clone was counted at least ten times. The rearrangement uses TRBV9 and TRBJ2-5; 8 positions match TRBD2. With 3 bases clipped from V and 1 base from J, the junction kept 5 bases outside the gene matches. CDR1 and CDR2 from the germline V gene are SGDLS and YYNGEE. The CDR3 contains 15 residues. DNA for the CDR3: TGTGCCAGCAGCGCTAGCGGGTCCTTCCAAGAGACCCAGTACTTC. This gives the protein CASSASGSFQETQYF.

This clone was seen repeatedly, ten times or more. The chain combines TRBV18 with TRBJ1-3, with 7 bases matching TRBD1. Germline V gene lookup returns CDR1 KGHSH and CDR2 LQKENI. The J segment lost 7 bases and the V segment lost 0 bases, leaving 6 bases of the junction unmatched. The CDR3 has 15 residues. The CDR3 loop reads CASSPPQGILNTIYF. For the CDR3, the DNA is TGTGCCAGCTCACCACCACAGGGGATCTTGAACACCATATATTTT.

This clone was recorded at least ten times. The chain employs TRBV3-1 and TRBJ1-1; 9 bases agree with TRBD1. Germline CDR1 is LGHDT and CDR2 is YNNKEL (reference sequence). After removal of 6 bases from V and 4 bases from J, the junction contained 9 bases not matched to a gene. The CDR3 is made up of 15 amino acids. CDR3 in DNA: TGTGCCAGCAGACCTTACTCGACAGGGGGCACTGAAGCTTTCTTT. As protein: CASRPYSTGGTEAFF.

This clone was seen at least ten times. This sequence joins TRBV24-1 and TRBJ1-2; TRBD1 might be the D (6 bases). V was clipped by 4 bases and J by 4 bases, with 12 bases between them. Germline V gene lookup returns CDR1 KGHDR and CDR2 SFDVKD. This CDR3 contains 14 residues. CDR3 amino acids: CATSESQGTYGYTF. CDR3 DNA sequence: TGTGCCACCAGTGAGAGCCAGGGGACCTATGGCTACACCTTC.

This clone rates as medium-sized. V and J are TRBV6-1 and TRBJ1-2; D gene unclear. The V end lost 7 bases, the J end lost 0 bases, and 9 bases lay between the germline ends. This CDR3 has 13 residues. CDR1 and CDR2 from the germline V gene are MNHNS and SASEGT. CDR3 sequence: CASKGGANYGYTF. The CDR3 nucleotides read TGTGCCAGCAAGGGCGGAGCTAACTATGGCTACACCTTC.

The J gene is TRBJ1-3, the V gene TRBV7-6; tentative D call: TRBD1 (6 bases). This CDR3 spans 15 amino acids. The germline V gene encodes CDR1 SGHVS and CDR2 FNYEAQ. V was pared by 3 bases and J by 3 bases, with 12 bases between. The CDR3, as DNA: TGTGCCAGCAGCTTGGGGGGCATAGTTGGAAACACCATATATTTT. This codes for CASSLGGIVGNTIYF.

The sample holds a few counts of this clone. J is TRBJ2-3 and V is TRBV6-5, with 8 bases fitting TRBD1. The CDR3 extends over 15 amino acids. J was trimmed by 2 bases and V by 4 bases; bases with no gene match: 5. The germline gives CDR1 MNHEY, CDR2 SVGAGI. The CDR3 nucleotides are TGTGCCAGCAGTTCCGGGACAGGAGACACAGATACGCAGTATTTT. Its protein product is CASSSGTGDTDTQYF.

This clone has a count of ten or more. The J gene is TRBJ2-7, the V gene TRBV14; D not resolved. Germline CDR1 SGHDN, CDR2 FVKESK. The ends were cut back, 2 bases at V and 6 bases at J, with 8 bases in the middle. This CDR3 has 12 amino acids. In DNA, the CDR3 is TGTGCCAGCAGCCAAATAAAGGTCGAGCAGTACTTC. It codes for CASSQIKVEQYF.

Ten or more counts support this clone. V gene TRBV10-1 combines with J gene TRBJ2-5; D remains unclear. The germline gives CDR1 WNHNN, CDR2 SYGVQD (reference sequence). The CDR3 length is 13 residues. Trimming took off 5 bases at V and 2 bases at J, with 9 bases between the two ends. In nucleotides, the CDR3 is TGCGCCAGCAGTAGGGCTGGTCAAGAGACCCAGTACTTC. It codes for CASSRAGQETQYF.

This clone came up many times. In DNA form, the CDR3 reads TGCGCCAGCAGCTTAAACGGTCGGACTAGCGGCCTCTACAATGAGCAGTTCTTC. Amino acid sequence: CASSLNGRTSGLYNEQFF. V and J are TRBV5-1 and TRBJ2-1; 10 bases match TRBD2. The CDR3 loop spans 18 amino acids. J gave up 3 bases and V 2 bases, and 11 bases lay outside the gene matches. Germline CDR1 SGHRS, CDR2 YFSETQ.

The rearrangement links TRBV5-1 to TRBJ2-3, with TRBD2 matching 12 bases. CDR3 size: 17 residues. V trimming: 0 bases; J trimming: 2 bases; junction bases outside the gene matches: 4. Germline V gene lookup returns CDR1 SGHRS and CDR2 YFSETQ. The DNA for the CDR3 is TGCGCCAGCAGCTTGGGGTCTAGCGGGAGGGCCACAGATACGCAGTATTTT. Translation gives CASSLGSSGRATDTQYF. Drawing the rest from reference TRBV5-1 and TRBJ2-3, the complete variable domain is KAGVTQTPRYLIKTRGQQVTLSCSPISGHRSVSWYQQTPGQGLQFLFEYFSETQRNKGNFPGRFSGRQFSNSRSEMNVSTLELGDSALYLCASSLGSSGRATDTQYFGPGTRLTVL.

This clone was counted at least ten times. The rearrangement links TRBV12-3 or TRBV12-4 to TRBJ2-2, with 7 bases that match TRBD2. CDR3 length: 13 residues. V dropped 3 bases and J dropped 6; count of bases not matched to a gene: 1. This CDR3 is CASSFGGAGELFF. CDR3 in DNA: TGTGCCAGCAGTTTTGGGGGGGCCGGGGAGCTGTTTTTT.

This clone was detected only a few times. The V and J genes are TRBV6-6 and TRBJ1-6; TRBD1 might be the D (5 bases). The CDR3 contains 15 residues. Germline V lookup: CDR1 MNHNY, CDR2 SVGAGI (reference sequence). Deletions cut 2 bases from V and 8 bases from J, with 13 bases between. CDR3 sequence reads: CASSYPRGLDSPLHF. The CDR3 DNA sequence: TGTGCCAGCAGTTACCCCCGGGGGTTGGATTCACCCCTCCACTTT.

The CDR3 nucleotides read TGTGCCAGCAGCGCGGCGATAGCGGGAGACCCCTACGAGCAGTACTTC. It yields the protein CASSAAIAGDPYEQYF. This chain joins TRBV9 and TRBJ2-7; TRBD2 aligns across 9 bases. Unmatched junction bases numbered 9, after V lost 3 bases and J lost 2 bases. In germline, CDR1 is SGDLS, CDR2 YYNGEE. The CDR3 is 16 residues long.

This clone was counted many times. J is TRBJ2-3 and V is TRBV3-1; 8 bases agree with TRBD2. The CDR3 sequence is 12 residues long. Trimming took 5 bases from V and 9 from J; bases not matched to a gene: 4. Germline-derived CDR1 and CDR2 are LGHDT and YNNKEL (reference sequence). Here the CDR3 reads CASSDAGGTQYF. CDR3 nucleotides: TGTGCCAGCAGCGACGCGGGGGGAACGCAGTATTTT.